This T cell receptor beta chain was identified during a study of TIL therapy for anti-PD-1-resistant metastatic lung cancer. Study-wide context: Patients then received nivolumab; progressors got lymphodepletion, TIL and IL-2. Tumors had a median PD-L1 proportion score of 4.5% to 7%.

Notes on this clone: Antigen specificity is unknown.

CDR1 is MDHEN, CDR2 SYDVKM, per germline. The CDR3 has 9 amino acids. The ends were cut back, 8 bases at V and 8 bases at J, with 6 bases in the middle. General study points: After infusion, TIL clonotypes partly replaced peripheral T cells and declined over months.

Time point noted: pre-treatment sample, taken before nivolumab and TIL therapy. Sequencing used immunoSEQ v3. Survey-level samples got approximately 2.1 million read pairs; deep-level samples got roughly 5-6 million. Data came from immunoSEQ multiplex PCR; TCRdb stores just in-frame clones and leaves some out. Altogether 40,000 to 55,000 clones are present, 70% to 85% being singletons, with the ten largest covering about 4.8%. The input for sequencing was blood, taken at baseline. The V gene is TRBV28, the J gene TRBJ1-2; the D is unclear. The clonotype comes from a woman between 25 and 85 years old with non-small cell lung cancer. This CDR3 reads CASGEGYTF. The CDR3 bases are TGTGCCAGCGGAGAGGGCTACACCTTC.